The next 28 T cell receptor beta chains were all read from a single sample in a study of shared clonotypes between healthy human individuals. Naivety among CD8 cells was defined by CD45RO negativity and positive CCR7 selection, thereby excluding terminally differentiated effector memory CD45RA+ cells. Profiling relied on immunoSEQ multiplex PCR, and the TCRdb table lists in-frame clones only, not all of them. Here the sample spans millions of clones, approximately 94% being singletons. Input material: naive CD8+ T cells sorted from blood. These receptors all stem from a man between 18 and 29 years old in good health.

J is TRBJ2-7 and V is TRBV5-1, with TRBD2 identical over 11 bases. Germline CDR1 and CDR2: SGHRS and YFSETQ. Germline trimming cut 4 bases from V and 4 bases from J; bases unmatched to any gene: 7. The CDR3 consists of 15 residues. CDR3 region: CASSDPGLAEYEQYF. CDR3 nucleotide sequence: TGCGCCAGCAGCGACCCGGGACTAGCGGAGTACGAGCAGTACTTC.

The chain uses TRBV28 and TRBJ1-2; 9 bases align to TRBD1. Germline assignment: CDR1 MDHEN and CDR2 SYDVKM. J lost 3 bases, V lost 5 bases, and 10 bases had no gene match. CDR3 length: 16 amino acids. CDR3: CASSHPLRTGDYGYTF. The DNA for the CDR3 is TGTGCCAGCAGTCACCCCCTTAGGACAGGGGACTATGGCTACACCTTC.

This clone was seen only once. The chain has TRBV30 and TRBJ1-2, with D tentatively TRBD1 (5 bases). Germline assignment: CDR1 GTSNPN and CDR2 SVGIG (reference sequence). The CDR3 extends over 18 amino acids. V lost 4 bases and J lost 9, with 33 bases in between. CDR3 amino acids: CAWIIPRGRELGIMSYTF. The CDR3 DNA reads as TGTGCCTGGATCATACCAAGGGGCAGGGAGCTAGGGATTATGAGCTACACCTTC.

V usage is TRBV5-4 and J usage is TRBJ2-2; TRBD2 is a possible D gene (6 bases). Germline V CDR1 and CDR2: SGHNT, YYREEE (reference sequence). The V gene lost 6 bases and the J gene lost 7 bases, with 16 bases spanning the gap. The CDR3 covers 14 residues. CDR3 bases: TGTGCCAGCACCCGCGGGGAGACGATCGGGGAGCTGTTTTTT. Amino acids: CASTRGETIGELFF. The full variable domain, completed using reference TRBV5-4 and TRBJ2-2, is ETGVTQSPTHLIKTRGQQVTLRCSSQSGHNTVSWYQQALGQGPQFIFQYYREEENGRGNFPPRFSGLQFPNYSSELNVNALELDDSALYLCASTRGETIGELFFGEGSRLTVL.

V is TRBV10-2 and J is TRBJ2-3, with a weak D call TRBD2 (6 bases). Germline CDR1 WSHSY, CDR2 SAAADI. V gave up 3 bases and J gave up 1 base, with 11 bases separating them. This CDR3 region has 15 residues. CDR3 nucleotides: TGCGCCAGCAGTGACACGGGGGTAGGCACAGATACGCAGTATTTT. Its protein product is CASSDTGVGTDTQYF.

This clone was seen only once. The chain links TRBV6-5 to TRBJ2-2; D may be TRBD2 (6 bases). The CDR3 consists of 14 residues. V was shortened by 5 bases and J by 6 bases, with 13 bases between the two germline ends. In germline, CDR1 is MNHEY, CDR2 SVGAGI. CDR3 amino acids: CASSVSGEAGELFF. CDR3 sequence (DNA): TGTGCCAGCAGTGTTAGCGGAGAGGCCGGGGAGCTGTTTTTT.

The rearrangement uses TRBV6-5 and TRBJ1-2; no clear D gene. This CDR3 is built from 14 residues. CDR1 and CDR2 from the germline V gene are MNHEY and SVGAGI. V was pared by 3 bases and J by 3 bases, with 11 bases between. DNA for the CDR3: TGTGCCAGCAGTTATGGGGAAACTTACTATGGCTACACCTTC. It encodes CASSYGETYYGYTF.

CDR3 in DNA: TGTGCCAGCAGCTTAGCCCCACAGCTTCACAATCAGCCCCAGCATTTT. This gives the protein CASSLAPQLHNQPQHF. The chain couples TRBV7-2 to TRBJ1-5; D is unresolved. V shed 0 bases and J shed 3 bases, with 12 bases lying between them. The CDR3 consists of 16 residues. Germline lookup yields CDR1 SGHTA and CDR2 FQGNSA.

The chain recombines TRBV7-8 with TRBJ2-1; possible D gene TRBD2, 6 bases. The V and J ends lost 6 bases and 0 bases respectively, with 18 bases between them. The CDR3 has 17 amino acids. Germline V gene sequence: CDR1 SGHVS, CDR2 FQNEAQ. Written as DNA, the CDR3 is TGTGCCAGCAGATCGTCTAGCGTTTCTAGCTCCTACAATGAGCAGTTCTTC. As protein: CASRSSSVSSSYNEQFF.

The chain carries TRBV13 and TRBJ2-5; D is unclear. The V gene's germline CDR1 is PRHDT and CDR2 FYEKMQ (reference sequence). Trimming removed 2 bases at V and 3 bases at J, with 10 bases between. This CDR3 is 14 amino acids long. The chain's CDR3 is CASSLWSAEETQYF. DNA of the CDR3: TGTGCCAGCAGCTTATGGTCAGCAGAAGAGACCCAGTACTTC.

This chain connects TRBV2 to TRBJ1-2; D not resolved. With 6 bases removed from V and 5 bases from J, the gap between germline ends came to 7 bases. The germline CDR1 and CDR2 sequences are SNHLY and FYNNEI. The CDR3 contains 11 residues. The CDR3, as DNA: TGTGCCAGCAGGGCAGCTTATGGCTACACCTTC. Translated: CASRAAYGYTF.

The chain links TRBV4-2 to TRBJ2-3, with 11 bases fitting TRBD2. J lost 7 bases, V lost 0 bases, and 12 bases had no gene match. This CDR3 has 18 amino acids. Per the germline V gene, CDR1 is LGHNA and CDR2 is YNFKEQ. CDR3: CASSQEPTSLAGGYTQYF. As DNA, the CDR3 is TGTGCCAGCAGCCAAGAACCCACCTCGCTAGCGGGGGGTTATACGCAGTATTTT.

This chain joins TRBV6-6 and TRBJ2-3; 7 bases are shared with TRBD2. Germline V lookup: CDR1 MNHNY, CDR2 SVGAGI (reference sequence). The CDR3 covers 15 residues. With V trimmed by 5 bases and J by 6 bases, 11 bases remained unmatched. The chain's CDR3 is CASSNRPTSRDTQYF. The CDR3 DNA follows: TGTGCCAGCAGTAATAGGCCGACTAGCAGGGATACGCAGTATTTT.

The J gene is TRBJ2-2, the V gene TRBV6-1, with D perhaps TRBD2 (5 bases). The CDR3 covers 13 residues. Trimming left V 11 bases short and J 0 bases short, with 10 bases between. Germline CDR1 reads MNHNS; CDR2 reads SASEGT. The chain's CDR3 is CAGRTPNTGELFF. For the CDR3, the DNA is TGTGCCGGTCGGACTCCGAACACCGGGGAGCTGTTTTTT.

This chain connects TRBV25-1 to TRBJ1-1; TRBD1 might be the D (5 bases). CDR3 length: 13 amino acids. Trimming left V 8 bases short and J 5 bases short, with 15 bases between. Per germline, CDR1 MGHDK and CDR2 SYGVNS. The CDR3 reads CASSHGGVTEAFF. The CDR3 DNA reads TGTGCCAGCTCCCACGGGGGGGTAACTGAAGCTTTCTTT.

The chain uses TRBV4-3 and TRBJ2-7, with D possibly matching TRBD2 (6 bases). Germline lookup yields CDR1 LGHNA and CDR2 YSLEER. The CDR3 extends over 16 amino acids. V was pared by 0 bases and J by 10 bases, with 22 bases between. CDR3 DNA sequence: TGCGCCAGCAGCCAAGATCTCGAGGGAGGAGGCTCCTTTCAGTACTTC. This sequence encodes CASSQDLEGGGSFQYF.

V usage is TRBV6-5 and J usage is TRBJ2-1; 7 bases are a match to TRBD2. Trimming cost V 0 bases and J 7 bases; bases outside gene matches: 6. CDR1 and CDR2 (germline): MNHEY, SVGAGI. CDR3 length equals 15 residues. CDR3 nucleotide sequence: TGTGCCAGCAGTTACTCTAACGGAGCGGGGAATGAGCAGTTCTTC. Amino acid sequence: CASSYSNGAGNEQFF.

The chain links TRBV7-9 to TRBJ2-1; TRBD1 is a possible D gene (6 bases). Germline loops: CDR1 SEHNR, CDR2 FQNEAQ (reference sequence). The CDR3 is 12 amino acids. The V end was cut by 6 bases, the J end by 7 bases, with 10 bases between. The CDR3 region is CASRTGHNEQFF. CDR3 coding DNA: TGTGCCAGCAGGACAGGCCATAATGAGCAGTTCTTC.

In the case of this clone: At one end, the junction sequence differs from germline, possibly due to a read error. This chain uses TRBV30 with TRBJ1-1; no clear D. The germline V gene encodes CDR1 GTSNPN and CDR2 SVGIG (reference sequence). This CDR3 has 13 amino acids. The CDR3 reads CAWSEDGALALVF. In DNA form, the CDR3 reads TGTGCCTGGAGTGAGGACGGAGCCCTGGCTCTCGTTTTT. Looking up the rest from reference TRBV30 and TRBJ1-1 gives the full variable domain: SQTIHQWPATLVQPVGSPLSLECTVEGTSNPNLYWYRQAAGRGLQLLFYSVGIGQISSEVPQNLSASRPQDRQFILSSKKLLLSDSGFYLCAWSEDGALALVFGQGTRLTVV.

This clone was observed once. Here the CDR3 DNA reads TGTGCCAGCAGCTTGGGAGGGGGCTCCAAACTGTTTTTT. Encoded protein: CASSLGGGSKLFF. The V and J genes are TRBV5-4 and TRBJ1-4; 7 positions agree with TRBD1. After removal of 0 bases from V and 11 bases from J, the junction contained 4 bases not matched to a gene. Germline-derived CDR1 and CDR2 are SGHNT and YYREEE (reference sequence). The CDR3 runs to 13 residues.

The chain couples TRBV9 to TRBJ2-7, with 10 nucleotides matching TRBD2. The J segment lost 5 bases and the V segment lost 3 bases, leaving 2 bases of the junction unmatched. This CDR3 comprises 13 residues. The V gene's germline CDR1 is SGDLS and CDR2 YYNGEE. This CDR3 reads CASSASGGNEQYF. CDR3 coding DNA: TGTGCCAGCAGCGCTAGCGGGGGTAACGAGCAGTACTTC. Supplemented by reference TRBV9 and TRBJ2-7, the full variable domain reads DSGVTQTPKHLITATGQRVTLRCSPRSGDLSVYWYQQSLDQGLQFLIQYYNGEERAKGNILERFSAQQFPDLHSELNLSSLELGDSALYFCASSASGGNEQYFGPGTRLTVT.

The CDR3 spells CASSLALNTEAFF. The CDR3 DNA sequence: TGCGCCAGCAGCCTAGCACTGAACACTGAAGCTTTCTTT. The chain has TRBV4-1 and TRBJ1-1; D unresolved. The CDR3 runs to 13 residues. The V end was cut by 4 bases, the J end by 0 bases, with 6 bases between. Per germline, CDR1 MGHRA and CDR2 YSYEKL.

The chain combines TRBV28 with TRBJ2-7, with TRBD1 identical over 8 bases. J lost 0 bases, V lost 7 bases, and 8 bases had no gene match. This CDR3 spans 15 amino acids. Germline assignment: CDR1 MDHEN and CDR2 SYDVKM. The CDR3 loop is CASKTGTGASYEQYF. The CDR3, as DNA: TGTGCCAGCAAAACCGGGACAGGAGCCTCCTACGAGCAGTACTTC.

The chain combines TRBV5-6 with TRBJ1-1; 7 nucleotides match TRBD1. The CDR3 consists of 16 residues. V was clipped by 0 bases and J by 5 bases; unmatched bases: 10. CDR1 is SGHDT and CDR2 is YYEEEE in the germline V gene. The CDR3 reads CASSLADREAVTEAFF. In DNA form, the CDR3 reads TGTGCCAGCAGCTTGGCCGACAGGGAGGCTGTGACTGAAGCTTTCTTT.

This chain uses TRBV5-5 with TRBJ2-7, with 11 positions matching TRBD1. The CDR3 runs 15 residues. J was trimmed by 2 bases and V by 2 bases; bases with no gene match: 3. The germline CDR1 and CDR2 sequences are SGHKS and YYEKEE (reference sequence). DNA of the CDR3: TGTGCCAGCAGCTTCCGGGACAGGGGGGCCTACGAGCAGTACTTC. Translation: CASSFRDRGAYEQYF.

The gene calls are TRBV6-1 and TRBJ1-1, with 9 bases lining up with TRBD1. The germline V gene has CDR1 MNHNS and CDR2 SASEGT. The V segment lost 4 bases and the J segment 3 bases; nucleotides outside the gene matches: 9. This CDR3 has 16 amino acids. CDR3 sequence (DNA): TGTGCCAGCAGTGCTTACAGGGGGCCATGGTACACTGAAGCTTTCTTT. Translated: CASSAYRGPWYTEAFF.

The chain recombines TRBV6-1 with TRBJ1-5, with a possible D match to TRBD1 (5 bases). Germline-derived CDR1 and CDR2 are MNHNS and SASEGT. The CDR3 totals 13 residues. Trimming shortened V by 8 bases and J by 3 bases, and 11 bases separated the two germline ends. In DNA, the CDR3 is TGTGCCAGCCTCCCAGGGCTCAATCAGCCCCAGCATTTT. The encoded protein is CASLPGLNQPQHF.

This clone showed up just once. The J gene is TRBJ2-3, the V gene TRBV7-9, with 7 bases fitting TRBD2. This CDR3 has 16 amino acids. With 3 bases clipped from V and 0 bases from J, the junction kept 6 bases outside the gene matches. Germline CDR1 and CDR2: SEHNR and FQNEAQ (reference sequence). CDR3 coding DNA: TGTGCCAGCAGCTTGTCTGGGCGGGAGAGCACAGATACGCAGTATTTT. The encoded protein is CASSLSGRESTDTQYF.